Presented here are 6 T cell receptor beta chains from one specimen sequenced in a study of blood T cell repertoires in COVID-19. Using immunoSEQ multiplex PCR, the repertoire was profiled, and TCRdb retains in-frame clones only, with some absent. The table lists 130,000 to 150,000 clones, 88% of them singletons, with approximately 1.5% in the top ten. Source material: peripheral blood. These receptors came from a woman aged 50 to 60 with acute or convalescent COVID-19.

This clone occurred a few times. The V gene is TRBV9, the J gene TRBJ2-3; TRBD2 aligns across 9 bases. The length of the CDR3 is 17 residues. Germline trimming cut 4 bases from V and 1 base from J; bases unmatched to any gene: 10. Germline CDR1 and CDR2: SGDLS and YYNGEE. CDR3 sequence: CASSPSLLAGRTDTQYF. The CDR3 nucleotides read TGTGCCAGCAGCCCCTCCCTACTAGCGGGCCGCACAGATACGCAGTATTTT.

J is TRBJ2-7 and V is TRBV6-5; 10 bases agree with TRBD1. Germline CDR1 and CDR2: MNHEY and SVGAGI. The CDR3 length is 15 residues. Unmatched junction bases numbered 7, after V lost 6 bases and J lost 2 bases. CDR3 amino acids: CASRGTGTGAYEQYF. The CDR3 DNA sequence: TGTGCCAGCAGGGGAACCGGGACAGGGGCCTACGAGCAGTACTTC.

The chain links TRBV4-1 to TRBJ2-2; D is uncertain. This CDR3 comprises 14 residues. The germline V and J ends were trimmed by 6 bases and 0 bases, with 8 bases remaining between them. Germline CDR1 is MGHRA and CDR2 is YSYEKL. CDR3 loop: CASSQAPNTGELFF. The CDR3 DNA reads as TGCGCCAGCAGTCAGGCTCCGAACACCGGGGAGCTGTTTTTT.

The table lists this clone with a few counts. The CDR3 DNA reads TGTGCCAGTAGTATAGGACAACAGGTCGTCAGTCAGCCCCAGCATTTT. Encoded protein: CASSIGQQVVSQPQHF. The chain joins TRBV19 to TRBJ1-5; weak D call: TRBD1 (5 bases). Germline lookup yields CDR1 LNHDA and CDR2 SQIVND (reference sequence). The CDR3 spans 16 residues. Trimming stripped 1 base from V and 6 bases from J, with 16 bases between.

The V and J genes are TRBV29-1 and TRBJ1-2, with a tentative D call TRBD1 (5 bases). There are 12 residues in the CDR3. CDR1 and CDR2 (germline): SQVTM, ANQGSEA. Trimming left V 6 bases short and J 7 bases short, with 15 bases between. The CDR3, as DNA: TGCAGCGTCCTCGGCCTCCAGGGTGGCTACACCTTC. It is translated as CSVLGLQGGYTF.

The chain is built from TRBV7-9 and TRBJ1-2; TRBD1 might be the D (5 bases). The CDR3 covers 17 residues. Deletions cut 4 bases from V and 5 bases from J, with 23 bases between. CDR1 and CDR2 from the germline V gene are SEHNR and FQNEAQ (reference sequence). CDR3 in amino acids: CASSSHPSSWGVYGYTF. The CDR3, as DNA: TGTGCCAGCAGCTCCCATCCATCGTCATGGGGGGTTTATGGCTACACCTTC.